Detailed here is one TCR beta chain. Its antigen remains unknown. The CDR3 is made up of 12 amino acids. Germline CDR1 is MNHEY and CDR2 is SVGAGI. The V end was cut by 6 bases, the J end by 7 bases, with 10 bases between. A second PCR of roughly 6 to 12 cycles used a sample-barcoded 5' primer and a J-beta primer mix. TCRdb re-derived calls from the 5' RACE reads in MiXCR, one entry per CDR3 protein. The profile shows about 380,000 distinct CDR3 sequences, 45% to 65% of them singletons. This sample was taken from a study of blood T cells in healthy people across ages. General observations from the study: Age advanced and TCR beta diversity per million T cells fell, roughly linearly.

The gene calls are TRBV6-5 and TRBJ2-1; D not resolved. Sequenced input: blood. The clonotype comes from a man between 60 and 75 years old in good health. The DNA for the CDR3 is TGTGCCAGCAGAAGTGGAGTGAATGAGCAGTTCTTC. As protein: CASRSGVNEQFF.